Below, 3 T cell receptor beta chains from the same sample are listed, as sequenced in a study of blood T cell repertoires in COVID-19. The protocol was immunoSEQ multiplex PCR, while the TCRdb copy is restricted to in-frame clones and leaves out a portion. The data contain under 300,000 clones, 86% of them singletons. The sequenced sample consisted of PBMCs or T cells enriched from blood (not recorded which). These TCRs come from a woman aged 40 to 50 with acute COVID-19.

The rearrangement joins TRBV9 to TRBJ2-6; D is unclear. The CDR3 consists of 16 residues. CDR1 and CDR2 from the germline V gene are SGDLS and YYNGEE. V was shortened by 6 bases and J by 2 bases, with 15 bases between the two germline ends. The CDR3 nucleotides read TGTGCCAGCACCCGATTCCAGATCCCTGGGGCCAACGTCCTGACTTTC. This encodes CASTRFQIPGANVLTF.

This clone appeared once. This chain connects TRBV24-1 to TRBJ2-2, with D possibly TRBD1 on 5 matching bases. Trimming shortened V by 7 bases and J by 5 bases, and 13 bases separated the two germline ends. The CDR3 is 14 residues long. Germline V CDR1 and CDR2: KGHDR, SFDVKD. The CDR3 sequence: CATRPQGGTGELFF. The DNA of the CDR3 is TGTGCCACCAGACCTCAGGGTGGAACCGGGGAGCTGTTTTTT.

For the CDR3, the DNA is TGTGCCAGTAGCCATACAGGGGAGCAGTTCTTC. Residues: CASSHTGEQFF. This rearrangement joins TRBV19 to TRBJ2-1; D may be TRBD1 (6 bases). The CDR3 is 11 residues long. Germline loops: CDR1 LNHDA, CDR2 SQIVND (reference sequence). V shed 6 bases and J shed 10 bases, with 10 bases lying between them.